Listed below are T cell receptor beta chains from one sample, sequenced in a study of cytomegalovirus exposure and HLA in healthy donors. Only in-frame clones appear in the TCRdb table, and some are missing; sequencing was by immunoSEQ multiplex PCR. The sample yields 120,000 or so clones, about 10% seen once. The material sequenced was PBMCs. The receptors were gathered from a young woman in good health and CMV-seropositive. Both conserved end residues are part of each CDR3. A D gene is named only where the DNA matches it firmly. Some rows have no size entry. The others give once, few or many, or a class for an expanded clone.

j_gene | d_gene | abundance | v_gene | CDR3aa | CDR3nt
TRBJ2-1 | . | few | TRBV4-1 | CASSQEVANYNEQFF | TGCGCCAGCAGCCAAGAGGTAGCGAACTACAATGAGCAGTTCTTC
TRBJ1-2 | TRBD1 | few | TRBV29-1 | CSAVPVGTGGAVTF | TGCAGCGCCGTGCCGGTGGGGACAGGGGGCGCGGTGACCTTC
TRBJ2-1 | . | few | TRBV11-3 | CASSLAGSEQFF | TGTGCCAGCAGCTTAGCAGGGTCTGAGCAGTTCTTC
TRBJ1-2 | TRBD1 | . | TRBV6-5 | CATEGAWGYTF | TGTGCCACAGAGGGGGCTTGGGGCTACACCTTC
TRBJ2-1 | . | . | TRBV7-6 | CASSHQGRLYNEQFF | TGTGCCAGCAGCCACCAGGGGCGGCTATACAATGAGCAGTTCTTC
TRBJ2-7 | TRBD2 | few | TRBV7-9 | CASSLGTLAGVRIYEQYF | TGTGCCAGCAGCTTAGGAACACTAGCGGGAGTACGAATCTACGAGCAGTACTTC
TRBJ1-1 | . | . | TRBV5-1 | CASSLEWRMNTEAFF | TGCGCCAGCAGCTTGGAGTGGCGGATGAACACTGAAGCTTTCTTT
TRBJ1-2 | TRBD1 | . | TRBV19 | CASSQSGQGVYGYTF | TGTGCCAGTAGCCAATCGGGACAGGGGGTCTATGGCTACACCTTC
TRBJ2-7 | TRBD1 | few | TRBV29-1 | CSIETGINEQYF | TGCAGCATAGAGACAGGGATCAACGAGCAGTACTTC
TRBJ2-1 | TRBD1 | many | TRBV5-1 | CASSWDRVDEQFF | TGCGCCAGCAGCTGGGACAGGGTTGATGAGCAGTTCTTC
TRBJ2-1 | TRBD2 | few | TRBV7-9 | CASSLVRTSGGNEQFF | TGTGCCAGCAGCTTAGTCAGGACTAGCGGGGGGAATGAGCAGTTCTTC
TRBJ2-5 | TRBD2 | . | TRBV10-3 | CAISWTSGSETQYF | TGTGCCATCAGTTGGACTAGCGGGAGTGAGACCCAGTACTTC
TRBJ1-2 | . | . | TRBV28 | CASSDYGYTF | TGTGCCAGCTCCGACTATGGCTACACCTTC
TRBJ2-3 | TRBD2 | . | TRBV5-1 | CASSVAGGHTDTQYF | TGCGCCAGCAGCGTAGCGGGAGGTCACACAGATACGCAGTATTTT
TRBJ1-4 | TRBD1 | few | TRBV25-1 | CASSEFGQAAQWSEKLFF | TGTGCCAGCAGTGAATTTGGACAGGCCGCCCAATGGAGTGAAAAACTGTTTTTT
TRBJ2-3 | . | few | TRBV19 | CASSLAVTSTDTQYF | TGTGCCAGTAGTTTAGCGGTAACTAGCACAGATACGCAGTATTTT
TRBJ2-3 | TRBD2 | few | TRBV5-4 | CASRPGLAGAVRTDTQYF | TGTGCCAGCAGACCAGGACTAGCGGGAGCGGTAAGGACAGATACGCAGTATTTT
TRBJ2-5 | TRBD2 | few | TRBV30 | CAWISGTSGRKETQYF | TGTGCCTGGATATCCGGGACTAGCGGGAGAAAAGAGACCCAGTACTTC
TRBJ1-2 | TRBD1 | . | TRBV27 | CASSQTGVLVYGYTF | TGTGCCAGCAGTCAAACAGGGGTCTTGGTCTATGGCTACACCTTC
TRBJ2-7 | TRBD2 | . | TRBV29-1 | CSVVGLAGGPGSYEQYF | TGCAGCGTTGTCGGACTAGCGGGAGGGCCGGGCTCCTACGAGCAGTACTTC
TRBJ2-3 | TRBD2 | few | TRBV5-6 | CASSLLLAELKSGDTQYF | TGTGCCAGCAGCTTGTTGCTAGCGGAACTAAAGAGCGGAGATACGCAGTATTTT
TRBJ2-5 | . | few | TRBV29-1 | CSLYQETQYF | TGCAGCCTTTACCAAGAGACCCAGTACTTC
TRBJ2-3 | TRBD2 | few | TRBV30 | CAWSGRAGLERYSDTQYF | TGTGCCTGGAGTGGGCGAGCGGGACTAGAGAGGTATTCAGATACGCAGTATTTT
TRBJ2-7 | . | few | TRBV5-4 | CASSTRDWGFGIEQYF | TGTGCCAGCAGCACCCGGGACTGGGGGTTTGGGATCGAGCAGTACTTC
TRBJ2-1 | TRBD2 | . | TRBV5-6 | CASSLSGRRFDEQFF | TGTGCCAGCAGCCTTAGCGGGAGAAGGTTCGATGAGCAGTTCTTC
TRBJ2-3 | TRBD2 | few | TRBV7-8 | CASSFMGLVLTDTQYF | TGTGCCAGCAGCTTTATGGGACTAGTGCTCACAGATACGCAGTATTTT
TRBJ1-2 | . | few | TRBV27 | CASSFSEASGYTF | TGTGCCAGCAGTTTTAGTGAGGCGTCAGGCTACACCTTC
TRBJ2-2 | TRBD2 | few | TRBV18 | CASSPASGRNTGELFF | TGTGCCAGCTCACCCGCTAGCGGGAGGAACACCGGGGAGCTGTTTTTT
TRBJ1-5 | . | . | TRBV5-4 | CASSTQSGAQHF | TGTGCCAGCAGCACCCAGTCCGGGGCCCAGCATTTT
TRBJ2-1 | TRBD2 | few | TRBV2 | CASSPGAGGPRSYNEQFF | TGTGCCAGCAGTCCTGGGGCGGGAGGGCCGCGTTCCTACAATGAGCAGTTCTTC
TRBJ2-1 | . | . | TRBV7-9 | CAGSIEPSNEQFF | TGTGCCGGGTCGATTGAGCCTAGCAATGAGCAGTTCTTC
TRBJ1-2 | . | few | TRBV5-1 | CASSLVQDYGYTF | TGCGCCAGCAGCTTGGTGCAGGACTATGGCTACACCTTC
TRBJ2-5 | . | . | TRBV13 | CASSSRRAGTNRETQYF | TGTGCCAGCAGCTCCCGGCGGGCAGGAACCAACCGAGAGACCCAGTACTTC
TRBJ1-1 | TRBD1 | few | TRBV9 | CASSGSGTGGIGNTEAFF | TGTGCCAGCAGCGGTTCCGGGACAGGGGGAATTGGGAACACTGAAGCTTTCTTT
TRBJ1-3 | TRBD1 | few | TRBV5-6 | CASSFPGGSSGNTIYF | TGTGCCAGCAGCTTCCCAGGGGGCAGCTCTGGAAACACCATATATTTT
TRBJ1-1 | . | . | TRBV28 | CASTTPPLAEAFF | TGTGCCAGCACTACGCCCCCGTTGGCTGAAGCTTTCTTT
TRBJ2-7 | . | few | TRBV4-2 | CASSQDPSVSYEQYF | TGTGCCAGCAGCCAAGATCCCAGCGTATCCTACGAGCAGTACTTC
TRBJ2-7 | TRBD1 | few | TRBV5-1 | CASSRTGVTYEQYF | TGCGCCAGCAGTAGGACAGGGGTTACCTACGAGCAGTACTTC
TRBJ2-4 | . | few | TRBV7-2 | CASSSHSTSGRNIQYF | TGTGCCAGCAGCTCTCACTCCACCAGCGGCCGAAACATTCAGTACTTC
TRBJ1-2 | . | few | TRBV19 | CASSPRQVVSGGYTF | TGTGCCAGTAGTCCAAGACAGGTCGTTTCCGGCGGCTACACCTTC
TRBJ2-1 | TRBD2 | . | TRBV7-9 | CASSPTLAGVDVHEQFF | TGTGCCAGCAGCCCTACTTTGGCGGGGGTAGACGTTCATGAGCAGTTCTTC
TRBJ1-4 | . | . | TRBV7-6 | CASSFRGGEKLFF | TGTGCCAGCAGCTTCCGAGGGGGAGAAAAACTGTTTTTT
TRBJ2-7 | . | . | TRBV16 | CASSQGWAGEQYF | TGTGCCAGCAGCCAAGGTTGGGCAGGTGAGCAGTACTTC
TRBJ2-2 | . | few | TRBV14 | CASSQTSQGVKLFF | TGTGCCAGCAGCCAAACATCACAGGGTGTGAAGCTGTTTTTT
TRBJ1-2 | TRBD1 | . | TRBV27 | CASSRTGRNYGYTF | TGTGCCAGCAGTCGGACAGGGCGTAACTATGGCTACACCTTC
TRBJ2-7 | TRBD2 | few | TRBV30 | CAWSVGTRSDYEQYF | TGTGCCTGGAGTGTAGGGACTAGATCCGACTACGAGCAGTACTTC
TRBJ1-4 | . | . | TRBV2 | CASKDSLGEKLFF | TGTGCCAGCAAGGACTCCCTAGGGGAAAAACTGTTTTTT
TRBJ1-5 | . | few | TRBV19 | CASSDPLGVNSNQPQHF | TGTGCCAGTAGTGACCCTCTTGGAGTCAATAGCAATCAGCCCCAGCATTTT
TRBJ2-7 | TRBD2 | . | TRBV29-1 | CSVGTTTGEQYF | TGCAGCGTCGGGACTACGACGGGAGAGCAGTACTTC
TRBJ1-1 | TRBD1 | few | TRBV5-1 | CASSTTGEITEAFF | TGCGCCAGCAGCACAACAGGGGAGATCACTGAAGCTTTCTTT
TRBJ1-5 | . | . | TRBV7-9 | CASSLGSGVTQPQHF | TGTGCCAGCAGCTTAGGGTCAGGGGTAACGCAGCCCCAGCATTTT
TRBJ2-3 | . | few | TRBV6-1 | CASSESQTYTDTQYF | TGTGCCAGCAGTGAAAGTCAGACTTACACAGATACGCAGTATTTT
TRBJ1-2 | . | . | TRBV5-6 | CASSPPQIRLNYGYTF | TGTGCCAGCAGCCCCCCGCAGATACGCCTTAACTATGGCTACACCTTC
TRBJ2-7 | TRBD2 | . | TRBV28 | CASSFGFWASGSNKQYF | TGTGCCAGCAGTTTTGGCTTTTGGGCTAGCGGGAGTAATAAGCAGTACTTC